The 23 T cell receptor beta chains below come from one sample, sequenced in a study of OX40 agonist ivuxolimab in advanced cancers. Generated by immunoSEQ multiplex PCR, the TCRdb table keeps only in-frame clones and is missing some. The sample contains about 100,000 clones, 84% of which appear only once. This specimen was CD4+ or CD8+ T cells sorted from blood, taken in a trial of the OX40 agonist ivuxolimab. These receptors all stem from an adult with an advanced solid tumor such as melanoma, head and neck, liver or kidney cancer.

This rearrangement joins TRBV18 to TRBJ2-3, with 11 bases lining up with TRBD2. CDR1 is KGHSH and CDR2 is LQKENI in the germline V gene. The CDR3 has 16 residues. Losses at the gene ends were 6 bases for V and 0 bases for J; bases not matched to a gene: 5. CDR3 loop: CASSPLAGGSTDTQYF. For the CDR3, the DNA is TGTGCCAGCTCCCCTCTAGCGGGAGGTAGCACAGATACGCAGTATTTT.

This chain uses TRBV7-8 with TRBJ2-1; 9 bases are shared with TRBD2. The germline gives CDR1 SGHVS, CDR2 FQNEAQ. The ends lost 1 base at V and 3 bases at J; junction bases unmatched: 4. The CDR3 length is 16 residues. The DNA for the CDR3 is TGTGCCAGCAGCTTAGGTGGTAGCGGGAGCTACAATGAGCAGTTCTTC. This translates into CASSLGGSGSYNEQFF.

The chain employs TRBV15 and TRBJ2-3, with D unclear. The V and J ends lost 1 base and 3 bases respectively, with 5 bases between them. The CDR3 runs to 13 residues. The germline V gene has CDR1 LNHNV and CDR2 YYDKDF (reference sequence). The CDR3 reads CATSRVGTDTQYF. The CDR3 nucleotides are TGTGCCACCAGCAGAGTTGGGACAGATACGCAGTATTTT. Looking up the rest from reference TRBV15 and TRBJ2-3 gives the full variable domain: DAMVIQNPRYQVTQFGKPVTLSCSQTLNHNVMYWYQQKSSQAPKLLFHYYDKDFNNEADTPDNFQSRRPNTSFCFLDIRSPGLGDTAMYLCATSRVGTDTQYFGPGTRLTVL.

Points on this clone: Sequence at one end of the junction differs from germline and may be a read error. CDR3 coding DNA: TGTGCCAGCAGCCTAGCGGAAGATTCCTACAATGAGCAGTTCTTC. Translation: CASSLAEDSYNEQFF. The V and J genes are TRBV7-9 and TRBJ2-1; 7 nucleotides line up with TRBD2. The CDR3 contains 15 residues. Germline CDR1 is SEHNR and CDR2 is FQNEAQ (reference sequence).

J is TRBJ1-2 and V is TRBV6-5; TRBD1 aligns across 8 bases. Germline V CDR1 and CDR2: MNHEY, SVGAGI. V was pared by 2 bases and J by 4 bases, with 3 bases of the junction left unmatched. The CDR3 is made up of 14 amino acids. CDR3 sequence: CASSYQGTGYGYTF. In DNA form, the CDR3 reads TGTGCCAGCAGTTACCAGGGGACAGGCTATGGCTACACCTTC.

The table lists this clone with a few counts. The chain joins TRBV18 to TRBJ2-2; D gene unclear. Germline-derived CDR1 and CDR2 are KGHSH and LQKENI. Between the trimmed V and J ends, which lost 2 bases and 7 bases, there was a span of 2 bases. This CDR3 is built from 11 residues. This CDR3 reads CASSPNGELFF. CDR3 sequence (DNA): TGTGCCAGCTCACCAAACGGGGAGCTGTTTTTT.

With respect to this clone: Other DNA sequences in the sample encode the same CDR3. This rearrangement joins TRBV6-5 to TRBJ1-1; unclear D gene. V gave up 2 bases and J gave up 1 base, with 5 bases separating them. The CDR3 is made up of 13 amino acids. Germline V lookup: CDR1 MNHEY, CDR2 SVGAGI. The CDR3 nucleotides are TGTGCCAGCAGTTACGGGAAGAACACTGAAGCTTTCTTT. Translated, it gives CASSYGKNTEAFF.

The rearrangement joins TRBV5-1 to TRBJ2-4; D possibly corresponds to TRBD2 (5 bases). The CDR3 covers 13 residues. The germline V and J ends were trimmed by 4 bases and 7 bases, with 12 bases remaining between them. The V gene's germline CDR1 is SGHRS and CDR2 YFSETQ. For the CDR3, the DNA is TGCGCCAGCAGCCTAGGACTCCAGAACATTCAGTACTTC. Amino acids: CASSLGLQNIQYF.

This clone was observed once. The rearrangement links TRBV18 to TRBJ2-7, with D perhaps TRBD2 (6 bases). Germline CDR1 KGHSH, CDR2 LQKENI. V shed 2 bases and J shed 0 bases, with 8 bases lying between them. CDR3 length: 14 residues. CDR3: CASSPGGTSYEQYF. The CDR3 nucleotides are TGTGCCAGCTCACCAGGAGGGACCTCCTACGAGCAGTACTTC.

This rearrangement joins TRBV5-1 to TRBJ2-1; 9 bases match TRBD2. The length of the CDR3 is 11 residues. The V segment lost 7 bases and the J segment 7 bases; nucleotides outside the gene matches: 0. Germline CDR1 reads SGHRS; CDR2 reads YFSETQ. The CDR3 DNA reads as TGCGCCAGCCTAGCGGGGAATGAGCAGTTCTTC. Translated, it gives CASLAGNEQFF.

V is TRBV11-2 and J is TRBJ2-1; TRBD2 matches 7 bases. This CDR3 is 14 amino acids long. Germline V gene sequence: CDR1 SGHAT, CDR2 FQNNGV. After removal of 2 bases from V and 9 bases from J, the junction contained 7 bases not matched to a gene. The CDR3 region is CASSLTAGSVEQFF. CDR3 DNA: TGTGCCAGCAGCTTAACAGCGGGATCAGTTGAGCAGTTCTTC. The whole variable domain, filled in from reference TRBV11-2 and TRBJ2-1, reads EAGVAQSPRYKIIEKRQSVAFWCNPISGHATLYWYQQILGQGPKLLIQFQNNGVVDDSQLPKDRFSAERLKGVDSTLKIQPAKLEDSAVYLCASSLTAGSVEQFFGPGTRLTVL.

V gene TRBV27 combines with J gene TRBJ2-7, with no clear D. This CDR3 spans 13 amino acids. V gave up 1 base and J gave up 0 bases, with 4 bases separating them. The germline gives CDR1 MNHEY, CDR2 SMNVEV (reference sequence). The CDR3 sequence: CASSLYSSYEQYF. As DNA, the CDR3 is TGTGCCAGCAGTTTATACAGCTCCTACGAGCAGTACTTC.

V gene TRBV7-2 combines with J gene TRBJ1-5; 8 nucleotides match TRBD1. The length of the CDR3 is 13 residues. J was trimmed by 11 bases and V by 4 bases; bases with no gene match: 7. In germline, CDR1 is SGHTA, CDR2 FQGNSA. This CDR3 reads CASSSDRDSAQHF. The CDR3 region has the DNA TGTGCCAGCAGCTCGGACAGGGATTCAGCCCAGCATTTT.

This clone was seen a handful of times. This sample includes further DNA sequences coding for the same CDR3. The chain links TRBV9 to TRBJ2-2, with 7 bases that match TRBD2. Per germline, CDR1 SGDLS and CDR2 YYNGEE. The CDR3 is made up of 14 amino acids. J lost 4 bases, V lost 2 bases, and 2 bases had no gene match. Here the CDR3 DNA reads TGTGCCAGCAGCGTCGGACTAGGCACCGGGGAGCTGTTTTTT. This codes for CASSVGLGTGELFF.

The rearrangement links TRBV9 to TRBJ2-1; D is perhaps TRBD1 (5 bases). The ends were cut back, 0 bases at V and 4 bases at J, with 11 bases in the middle. The length of the CDR3 is 15 residues. Germline V gives CDR1 SGDLS, CDR2 YYNGEE. CDR3 in DNA: TGTGCCAGCAGCGTAGGGCAGGGTGTGTACAATGAGCAGTTCTTC. Residues: CASSVGQGVYNEQFF. The variable domain in full, with the rest retrieved from reference TRBV9 and TRBJ2-1, is DSGVTQTPKHLITATGQRVTLRCSPRSGDLSVYWYQQSLDQGLQFLIQYYNGEERAKGNILERFSAQQFPDLHSELNLSSLELGDSALYFCASSVGQGVYNEQFFGPGTRLTVL.

The chain carries TRBV6-6 and TRBJ1-6, with 10 bases identical to TRBD1. Germline lookup yields CDR1 MNHNY and CDR2 SVGAGI (reference sequence). The CDR3 has 12 residues. Trimming removed 5 bases from V and 14 bases from J; junction bases left unmatched: 3. The CDR3 DNA sequence: TGTGCCAGCAGTGGGACAGGGGTAACCCTCCACTTT. Its translation is CASSGTGVTLHF.

V usage is TRBV30 and J usage is TRBJ1-4; D is undetermined. The germline V and J ends were trimmed by 8 bases and 7 bases, with 17 bases remaining between them. CDR1 GTSNPN and CDR2 SVGIG come from the germline V gene (reference sequence). The CDR3 is 13 residues long. The CDR3 is CARTPGITEKLFF. The CDR3 DNA is TGTGCCCGGACCCCGGGGATAACTGAAAAACTGTTTTTT. The variable domain in full, completed from reference TRBV30 and TRBJ1-4, reads SQTIHQWPATLVQPVGSPLSLECTVEGTSNPNLYWYRQAAGRGLQLLFYSVGIGQISSEVPQNLSASRPQDRQFILSSKKLLLSDSGFYLCARTPGITEKLFFGSGTQLSVL.

J is TRBJ2-2 and V is TRBV19, with 10 bases identical to TRBD2. Per germline, CDR1 LNHDA and CDR2 SQIVND (reference sequence). V was pared by 2 bases and J by 1 base, with 25 bases of the junction left unmatched. The CDR3 contains 24 residues. CDR3 DNA sequence: TGTGCCAGTAGTATAAGAGGTATCACCCCCGGGGGTAGCGGGAGGTTCCAGAACACCGGGGAGCTGTTTTTT. This translates into CASSIRGITPGGSGRFQNTGELFF.

This sequence joins TRBV6-5 and TRBJ2-1; 8 nucleotides agree with TRBD2. The CDR3 has 15 amino acids. Trimming took 0 bases from V and 7 from J; bases not matched to a gene: 5. Per germline, CDR1 MNHEY and CDR2 SVGAGI. CDR3 protein: CASSYSAAGGNEQFF. As DNA, the CDR3 is TGTGCCAGCAGTTACTCCGCGGCGGGAGGTAATGAGCAGTTCTTC.

In this sample, this clone turned up a few times. The chain is built from TRBV5-6 and TRBJ1-3, with a weak D call TRBD1 (5 bases). Germline CDR1 reads SGHDT; CDR2 reads YYEEEE. The CDR3 contains 15 residues. Trimming removed 5 bases from V and 0 bases from J, with 12 bases in between. CDR3 region: CASSSDSLSGNTIYF. The CDR3 DNA reads as TGTGCCAGCAGTTCCGACAGCCTCTCTGGAAACACCATATATTTT.

Only one count was recorded for this clone. The chain carries TRBV19 and TRBJ1-3, with D unresolved. CDR3 length: 14 residues. Germline V lookup: CDR1 LNHDA, CDR2 SQIVND (reference sequence). V lost 2 bases, J lost 0 bases, and 5 bases lay in between. As DNA, the CDR3 is TGTGCCAGTAGTATACAGGTCTCTGGAAACACCATATATTTT. Translating gives CASSIQVSGNTIYF.

The gene calls are TRBV10-3 and TRBJ2-7; D possibly matches TRBD1 or TRBD2 (5 bases each). CDR1 is ENHRY and CDR2 is SYGVKD in the germline V gene. The CDR3 covers 16 residues. V was cut by 9 bases and J by 5 bases, with 26 bases left in between. In nucleotides, the CDR3 is TGTGCCATTTGCCGGGACCCTCTTTCTCCCCGAGACGAGCAGTACTTC. This translates into CAICRDPLSPRDEQYF.

V is TRBV11-2 and J is TRBJ1-4; possible D gene TRBD1, 6 bases. Deletions cut 2 bases from V and 3 bases from J, with 16 bases between. The CDR3 is 17 amino acids. The germline CDR1 and CDR2 sequences are SGHAT and FQNNGV. The CDR3 spells CASSLTPRQEPNEKLFF. In DNA, the CDR3 is TGTGCCAGCAGCTTAACCCCAAGACAGGAGCCTAATGAAAAACTGTTTTTT.